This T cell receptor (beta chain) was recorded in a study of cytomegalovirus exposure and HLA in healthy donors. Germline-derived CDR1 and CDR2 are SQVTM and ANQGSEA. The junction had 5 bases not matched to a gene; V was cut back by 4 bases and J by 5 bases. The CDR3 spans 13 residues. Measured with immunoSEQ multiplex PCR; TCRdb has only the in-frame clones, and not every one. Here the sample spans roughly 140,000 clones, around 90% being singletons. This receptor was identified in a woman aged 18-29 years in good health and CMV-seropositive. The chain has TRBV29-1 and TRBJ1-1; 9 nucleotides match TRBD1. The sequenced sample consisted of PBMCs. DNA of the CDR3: TGCAGCGTTGGGGACAGGGTACGGACTGAAGCTTTCTTT. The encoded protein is CSVGDRVRTEAFF.